The sequence of this T cell receptor (beta chain) was determined in a study of blood T cell repertoires in COVID-19. Study as a whole: Sites across the United States, Italy and Spain contributed samples from acute and convalescent COVID-19.

This clone was seen only a few times. The authors' processing: How many nucleated cells were present was estimated from reference gene primer amplification. Sequencing was performed with immunoSEQ multiplex PCR; in TCRdb, only in-frame clones are kept and a portion is missing. Clone size and V and J calls were adopted from that table, with D and trimming inferred from the DNA. The table shows approximately 80,000 clones, with approximately 79% occurring only once. The germline V and J ends were trimmed by 1 base and 1 base, with 5 bases remaining between them. The CDR3 has 13 residues. Germline lookup yields CDR1 GTSNPN and CDR2 SVGIG (reference sequence).

Material for sequencing was peripheral blood. The source of this sequence is a man between 65 and 80 years old with active or convalescent COVID-19. V gene TRBV30 combines with J gene TRBJ1-5; D gene unclear. CDR3 sequence: CAWSAESNQPQHF. CDR3 coding DNA: TGTGCCTGGAGTGCGGAGAGCAATCAGCCCCAGCATTTT.